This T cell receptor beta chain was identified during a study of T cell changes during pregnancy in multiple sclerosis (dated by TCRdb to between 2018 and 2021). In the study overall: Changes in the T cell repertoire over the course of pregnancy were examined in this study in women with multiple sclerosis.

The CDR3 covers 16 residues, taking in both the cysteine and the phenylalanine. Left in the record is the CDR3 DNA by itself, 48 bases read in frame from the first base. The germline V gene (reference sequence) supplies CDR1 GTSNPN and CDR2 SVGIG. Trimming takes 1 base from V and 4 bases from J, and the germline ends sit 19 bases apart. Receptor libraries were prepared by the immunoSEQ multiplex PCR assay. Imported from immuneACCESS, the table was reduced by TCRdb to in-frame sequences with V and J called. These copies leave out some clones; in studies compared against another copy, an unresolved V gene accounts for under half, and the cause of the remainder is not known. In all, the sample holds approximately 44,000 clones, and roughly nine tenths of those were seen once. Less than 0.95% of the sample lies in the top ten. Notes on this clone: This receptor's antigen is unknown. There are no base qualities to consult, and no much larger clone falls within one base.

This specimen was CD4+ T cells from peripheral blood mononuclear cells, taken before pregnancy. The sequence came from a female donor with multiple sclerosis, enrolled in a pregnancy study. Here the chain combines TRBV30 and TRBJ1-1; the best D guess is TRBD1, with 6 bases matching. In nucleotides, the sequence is TGTGCCTGGAGTGGGGGGCGCGGTCTCTCAGGCACTGAAGCTTTCTTT. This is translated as CAWSGGRGLSGTEAFF.